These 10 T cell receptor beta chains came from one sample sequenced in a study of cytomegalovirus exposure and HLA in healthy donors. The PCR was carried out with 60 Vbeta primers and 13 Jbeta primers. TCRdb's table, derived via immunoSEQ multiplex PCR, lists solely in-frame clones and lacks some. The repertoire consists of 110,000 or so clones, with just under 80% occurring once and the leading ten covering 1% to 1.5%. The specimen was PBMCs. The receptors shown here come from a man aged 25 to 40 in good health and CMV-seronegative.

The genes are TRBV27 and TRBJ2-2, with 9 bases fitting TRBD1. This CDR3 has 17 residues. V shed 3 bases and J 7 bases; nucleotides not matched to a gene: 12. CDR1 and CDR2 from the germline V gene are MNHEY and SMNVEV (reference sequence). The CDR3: CASSFVGTGSIGGELFF. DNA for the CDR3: TGTGCCAGCAGTTTCGTCGGGACAGGGTCTATTGGCGGGGAGCTGTTTTTT.

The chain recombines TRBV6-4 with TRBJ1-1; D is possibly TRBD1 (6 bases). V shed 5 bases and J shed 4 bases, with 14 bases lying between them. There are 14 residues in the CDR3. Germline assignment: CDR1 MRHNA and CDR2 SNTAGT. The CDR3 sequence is CASSTGQLVTEAFF. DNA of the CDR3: TGTGCCAGCAGTACAGGACAGCTCGTCACTGAAGCTTTCTTT.

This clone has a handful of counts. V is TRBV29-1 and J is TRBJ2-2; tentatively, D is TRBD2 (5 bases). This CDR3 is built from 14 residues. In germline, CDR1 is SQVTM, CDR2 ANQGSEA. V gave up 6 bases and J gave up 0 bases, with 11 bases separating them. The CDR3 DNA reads TGCAGCGTCGCCGAAGCGGCGAACACCGGGGAGCTGTTTTTT. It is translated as CSVAEAANTGELFF.

The CDR3 DNA sequence: TGTGCCAGCAGCTTGCCCCCTAGCGGGGGGGCAGAGACCCAGTACTTC. Its translation: CASSLPPSGGAETQYF. The V and J genes are TRBV7-2 and TRBJ2-5; 12 nucleotides align to TRBD2. This CDR3 has 16 residues. Losses at the gene ends were 3 bases for V and 4 bases for J; bases not matched to a gene: 6. In germline, CDR1 is SGHTA, CDR2 FQGNSA.

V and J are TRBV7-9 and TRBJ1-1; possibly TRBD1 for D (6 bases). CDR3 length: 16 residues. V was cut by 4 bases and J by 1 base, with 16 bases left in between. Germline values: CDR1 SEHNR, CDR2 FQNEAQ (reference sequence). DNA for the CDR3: TGTGCCAGCAGCTCACCCCCGGGACACGGGAACACTGAAGCTTTCTTT. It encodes CASSSPPGHGNTEAFF.

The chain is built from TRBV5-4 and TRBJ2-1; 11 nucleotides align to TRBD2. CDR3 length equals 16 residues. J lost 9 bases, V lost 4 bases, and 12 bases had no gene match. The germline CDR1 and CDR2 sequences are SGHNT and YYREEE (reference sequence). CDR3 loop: CASSPGTSGRDGEQFF. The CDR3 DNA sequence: TGTGCCAGCAGCCCTGGAACTAGCGGGAGAGACGGTGAGCAGTTCTTC.

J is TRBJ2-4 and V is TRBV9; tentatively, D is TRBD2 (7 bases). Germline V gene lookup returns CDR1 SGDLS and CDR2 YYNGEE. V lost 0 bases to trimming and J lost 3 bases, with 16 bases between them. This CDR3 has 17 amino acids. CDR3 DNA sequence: TGTGCCAGCAGCGTAGATCGGGGGGCGGTCGACAAAAACATTCAGTACTTC. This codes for CASSVDRGAVDKNIQYF.

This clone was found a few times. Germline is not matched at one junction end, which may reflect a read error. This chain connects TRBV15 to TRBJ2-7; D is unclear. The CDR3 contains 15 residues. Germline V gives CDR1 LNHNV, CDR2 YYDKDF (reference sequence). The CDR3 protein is CATSGDSPSSYEQYF. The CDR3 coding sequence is TGTGCCACCAGCGGAGATTCTCCTAGCTCCTACGAGCAGTACTTC. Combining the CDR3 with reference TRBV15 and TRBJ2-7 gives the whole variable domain DAMVIQNPRYQVTQFGKPVTLSCSQTLNHNVMYWYQQKSSQAPKLLFHYYDKDFNNEADTPDNFQSRRPNTSFCFLDIRSPGLGDTAMYLCATSGDSPSSYEQYFGPGTRLTVT.

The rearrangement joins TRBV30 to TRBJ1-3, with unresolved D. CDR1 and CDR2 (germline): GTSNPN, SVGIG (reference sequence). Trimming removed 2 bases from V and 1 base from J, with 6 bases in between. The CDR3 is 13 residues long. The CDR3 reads CAWSLGSGNTIYF. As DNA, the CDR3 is TGTGCCTGGAGTCTAGGATCTGGAAACACCATATATTTT.

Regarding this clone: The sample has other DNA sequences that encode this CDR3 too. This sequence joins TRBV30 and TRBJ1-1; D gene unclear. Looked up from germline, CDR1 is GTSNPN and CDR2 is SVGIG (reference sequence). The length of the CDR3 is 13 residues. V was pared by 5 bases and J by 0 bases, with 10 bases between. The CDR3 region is CAWQTQVNTEAFF. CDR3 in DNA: TGTGCCTGGCAGACACAAGTGAACACTGAAGCTTTCTTT.